The 20 T cell receptor beta chains below all came from one sample that was sequenced in a study of cytomegalovirus exposure and HLA in healthy donors. Generated by immunoSEQ multiplex PCR, the TCRdb table keeps only in-frame clones and is missing some. The sample holds hundreds of thousands of clones; around 90% are singletons and the top ten take about 2%. Sequenced material: PBMCs. The receptors shown here come from a woman aged 18-35 years in good health and CMV-seropositive.

The chain is built from TRBV27 and TRBJ2-6; D may be TRBD2 (6 bases). This CDR3 has 19 amino acids. CDR1 is MNHEY, CDR2 SMNVEV, per germline (reference sequence). The V end lost 2 bases, the J end lost 0 bases, and 17 bases lay between the germline ends. The CDR3 DNA reads as TGTGCCAGCAGTTTACATTGGGGGGAGATTAACTCTGGGGCCAACGTCCTGACTTTC. It codes for CASSLHWGEINSGANVLTF.

The chain uses TRBV7-9 and TRBJ2-7; D is uncertain. V was pared by 4 bases and J by 5 bases, with 9 bases between. This CDR3 spans 12 amino acids. Germline CDR1 reads SEHNR; CDR2 reads FQNEAQ (reference sequence). The CDR3 loop reads CASSSRSNEQYF. Here the CDR3 DNA reads TGTGCCAGCAGCTCTCGGAGTAACGAGCAGTACTTC.

The chain recombines TRBV28 with TRBJ2-7; D is unclear. Germline V gene lookup returns CDR1 MDHEN and CDR2 SYDVKM. Trimming took off 7 bases at V and 2 bases at J, with 12 bases between the two ends. CDR3 length: 13 amino acids. The CDR3 region has the DNA TGTGCCAGCATGCGCCCCACTCCCTACGAGCAGTACTTC. Translation gives CASMRPTPYEQYF.

This clone was detected only once. The chain carries TRBV4-1 and TRBJ1-3; 7 bases are shared with TRBD1. The V segment lost 8 bases and the J segment 0 bases; nucleotides outside the gene matches: 4. CDR3 size: 14 residues. CDR1 MGHRA and CDR2 YSYEKL come from the germline V gene. CDR3 loop: CASQGQSSGNTIYF. Here the CDR3 DNA reads TGCGCCAGCCAGGGACAGAGCTCTGGAAACACCATATATTTT.

The V gene is TRBV9, the J gene TRBJ1-1; tentative D call: TRBD1 (6 bases). Trimming took off 2 bases at V and 2 bases at J, with 13 bases between the two ends. This CDR3 comprises 15 residues. Per the germline V gene, CDR1 is SGDLS and CDR2 is YYNGEE. This chain's CDR3 is CASSVSGTSNTEAFF. The DNA for the CDR3 is TGTGCCAGCAGCGTGTCCGGGACAAGTAACACTGAAGCTTTCTTT. Supplemented by reference TRBV9 and TRBJ1-1, the full variable domain reads DSGVTQTPKHLITATGQRVTLRCSPRSGDLSVYWYQQSLDQGLQFLIQYYNGEERAKGNILERFSAQQFPDLHSELNLSSLELGDSALYFCASSVSGTSNTEAFFGQGTRLTVV.

This clone was found once. This chain joins TRBV4-2 and TRBJ2-1, with a weak D call TRBD1 (5 bases). Germline V gene sequence: CDR1 LGHNA, CDR2 YNFKEQ. V was pared by 0 bases and J by 7 bases, with 13 bases between. The CDR3 is 15 residues long. As DNA, the CDR3 is TGTGCCAGCAGCCAAGATCGACAGTTACATAATGAGCAGTTCTTC. Residues: CASSQDRQLHNEQFF.

This chain links TRBV19 with TRBJ2-1, with TRBD2 identical over 8 bases. The germline gives CDR1 LNHDA, CDR2 SQIVND (reference sequence). The trim removed 4 bases at V and 0 bases at J, leaving 2 bases unmatched. The length of the CDR3 is 15 residues. For the CDR3, the DNA is TGTGCCAGTAGTACGAGCGGGGGCTCCTACAATGAGCAGTTCTTC. Residues: CASSTSGGSYNEQFF.

The chain carries TRBV29-1 and TRBJ2-7; 9 positions match TRBD1. Germline V gene lookup returns CDR1 SQVTM and CDR2 ANQGSEA. The ends lost 1 base at V and 2 bases at J; junction bases unmatched: 3. The CDR3 is made up of 14 amino acids. The CDR3: CSVEGGQGTYEQYF. The CDR3 DNA sequence: TGCAGCGTTGAAGGGGGACAGGGAACCTACGAGCAGTACTTC.

The rearrangement uses TRBV7-3 and TRBJ2-1; D uncertain. Germline V gene data show CDR1 as SGHTA and CDR2 as FQGTGA. The ends were cut back, 3 bases at V and 3 bases at J, with 6 bases in the middle. CDR3 length equals 13 residues. CDR3 protein: CASSLGRYNEQFF. In DNA form, the CDR3 reads TGTGCCAGCAGCTTGGGCCGCTACAATGAGCAGTTCTTC.

The J gene is TRBJ2-7, the V gene TRBV7-7, with 8 bases that match TRBD2. The CDR3 totals 13 residues. Germline V gives CDR1 SSHAT, CDR2 FNYEAQ (reference sequence). V lost 3 bases, J lost 2 bases, and 0 bases stayed unmatched. The CDR3 protein is CASSFGRAYEQYF. In DNA form, the CDR3 reads TGTGCCAGCAGCTTCGGGAGGGCCTACGAGCAGTACTTC.

This clone has a single count. V usage is TRBV30 and J usage is TRBJ1-1; 7 bases are shared with TRBD1. J gave up 4 bases and V 3 bases, and 14 bases lay outside the gene matches. This CDR3 spans 16 amino acids. CDR1 and CDR2 (germline): GTSNPN, SVGIG (reference sequence). CDR3 bases: TGTGCCTGGAGCCCTTGGCTTAAGACAGGGCTCACTGAAGCTTTCTTT. It translates to CAWSPWLKTGLTEAFF.

This chain uses TRBV27 with TRBJ1-2; TRBD1 aligns across 10 bases. The CDR3 is 14 amino acids. V trimming: 8 bases; J trimming: 1 base; junction bases outside the gene matches: 4. The germline gives CDR1 MNHEY, CDR2 SMNVEV (reference sequence). The CDR3 sequence is CASRGQGINYGYTF. The CDR3 nucleotides are TGTGCCAGCCGGGGACAGGGGATTAACTATGGCTACACCTTC.

V usage is TRBV23-1 and J usage is TRBJ1-4; D possibly corresponds to TRBD1 (6 bases). TRBV23-1 is designated an ORF whose function remains uncertain. The length of the CDR3 is 16 residues. Trimming took off 0 bases at V and 8 bases at J, with 16 bases between the two ends. CDR3 sequence: CASSQSGTGSGEKLFF. The CDR3 bases are TGCGCCAGCAGTCAATCGGGTACAGGGTCGGGAGAAAAACTGTTTTTT.

This clone has only a few counts. The chain joins TRBV5-1 to TRBJ2-7; TRBD2 agrees at 9 bases. Per the germline V gene, CDR1 is SGHRS and CDR2 is YFSETQ. This CDR3 is built from 14 residues. V lost 5 bases, J lost 0 bases, and 3 bases stayed unmatched. CDR3 residues: CASRRTSDSYEQYF. The CDR3 nucleotides read TGCGCCAGCAGGCGGACTAGCGACTCCTACGAGCAGTACTTC.

The rearrangement joins TRBV7-9 to TRBJ2-7; TRBD1 aligns across 8 bases. This CDR3 has 17 amino acids. Germline lookup yields CDR1 SEHNR and CDR2 FQNEAQ (reference sequence). The V and J ends lost 5 bases and 2 bases, in that order; junction bases with no gene match: 14. This CDR3 reads CASSDRPGQEKAYEQYF. In DNA, the CDR3 is TGTGCCAGCAGCGACCGCCCGGGACAGGAAAAGGCCTACGAGCAGTACTTC.

The chain recombines TRBV10-2 with TRBJ1-3, with D possibly matching TRBD1 (5 bases). Germline V lookup: CDR1 WSHSY, CDR2 SAAADI. The CDR3 length is 13 residues. Trimming left V 4 bases short and J 3 bases short, with 7 bases between. The CDR3, as DNA: TGCGCCAGCAGTGGGGGGGGTGGAAACACCATATATTTT. Translation gives CASSGGGGNTIYF.

The chain is built from TRBV21-1 and TRBJ2-7; the D segment call TRBD2 is taken from the table without a DNA check. TRBV21-1 is deemed a pseudogene. The CDR3 contains 16 residues. The CDR3 DNA sequence: TGTGCCAGCAGCAAAGTAGGCGGGAGGGCCGGGTACGAGCAGTACTTC. This gives the protein CASSKVGGRAGYEQYF.

The genes are TRBV27 and TRBJ2-1; D possibly corresponds to TRBD2 (5 bases). The germline V gene encodes CDR1 MNHEY and CDR2 SMNVEV (reference sequence). V lost 9 bases, J lost 6 bases, and 18 bases lay in between. The CDR3 has 14 amino acids. The CDR3 sequence is CASSQNGIGNEQFF. The DNA for the CDR3 is TGTGCCAGTTCCCAAAACGGGATCGGCAATGAGCAGTTCTTC.

The chain recombines TRBV7-6 with TRBJ2-1; 7 bases match TRBD2. The V and J ends lost 6 bases and 2 bases, in that order; junction bases with no gene match: 13. Germline V gene data show CDR1 as SGHVS and CDR2 as FNYEAQ. The CDR3 runs to 17 residues. CDR3 region: CASSSPYGGSAYNEQFF. In nucleotides, the CDR3 is TGTGCCAGCAGTTCTCCGTATGGCGGGAGCGCCTACAATGAGCAGTTCTTC.

The gene calls are TRBV6-5 and TRBJ2-1, with 7 bases lining up with TRBD2. V shed 6 bases, J shed 5 bases, and the junction held 7 bases outside the gene matches. This CDR3 is 14 amino acids long. From germline, CDR1 is MNHEY and CDR2 SVGAGI. The CDR3 is CASSIRTSHNEQFF. CDR3 coding DNA: TGTGCCAGCAGCATCCGGACTAGTCACAATGAGCAGTTCTTC.